Listed here are 3 T cell receptor beta chains from one sample, sequenced in a study of post-analysis software for immune sequencing data. Study-level results: About five TRBV segments (TRBV5-6, TRBV5-1 and TRBV20-1 among them) occurred more frequently in patients than in controls.

For these TCRs, the target antigens are not known. Included in the TCR beta cDNA libraries were unique molecular identifiers. TCRdb re-analysed the PCR reads in MiXCR, keeping a single row per CDR3 protein. In the table there are about 460,000 distinct CDR3 sequences, roughly 45% of which are singletons. The sample was blood. The receptor source for this set is a girl aged 5-17 years with multiple sclerosis.

This clonotype was picked up a small number of times. The chain joins TRBV27 to TRBJ2-7; D uncertain. V lost 5 bases to trimming and J lost 5 bases, with 7 bases between them. Germline assignment: CDR1 MNHEY and CDR2 SMNVEV (reference sequence). The CDR3 is 11 amino acids. The CDR3 loop is CASSPHDEQYF. CDR3 nucleotides: TGTGCCAGCAGTCCCCACGACGAGCAGTACTTC.

This clonotype was detected only once. The chain couples TRBV5-1 to TRBJ2-1, with D uncertain. The germline V and J ends were trimmed by 4 bases and 1 base, with 15 bases remaining between them. CDR3 size: 16 residues. CDR1 and CDR2 from the germline V gene are SGHRS and YFSETQ. The DNA of the CDR3 is TGCGCCAGCAGCCCTGAAGGCCAGACATCCTACAATGAGCAGTTCTTC. It encodes CASSPEGQTSYNEQFF. The full variable domain, its missing parts supplied by reference TRBV5-1 and TRBJ2-1, is KAGVTQTPRYLIKTRGQQVTLSCSPISGHRSVSWYQQTPGQGLQFLFEYFSETQRNKGNFPGRFSGRQFSNSRSEMNVSTLELGDSALYLCASSPEGQTSYNEQFFGPGTRLTVL.

The chain uses TRBV25-1 and TRBJ2-3; TRBD2 aligns across 8 bases. The CDR3 is 15 residues long. V gave up 6 bases and J gave up 2 bases; unmatched junction bases: 7. The germline gives CDR1 MGHDK, CDR2 SYGVNS. This chain's CDR3 is CASSAGGGDTDTQYF. CDR3 coding DNA: TGTGCCAGCAGCGCCGGGGGGGGCGACACAGATACGCAGTATTTT.